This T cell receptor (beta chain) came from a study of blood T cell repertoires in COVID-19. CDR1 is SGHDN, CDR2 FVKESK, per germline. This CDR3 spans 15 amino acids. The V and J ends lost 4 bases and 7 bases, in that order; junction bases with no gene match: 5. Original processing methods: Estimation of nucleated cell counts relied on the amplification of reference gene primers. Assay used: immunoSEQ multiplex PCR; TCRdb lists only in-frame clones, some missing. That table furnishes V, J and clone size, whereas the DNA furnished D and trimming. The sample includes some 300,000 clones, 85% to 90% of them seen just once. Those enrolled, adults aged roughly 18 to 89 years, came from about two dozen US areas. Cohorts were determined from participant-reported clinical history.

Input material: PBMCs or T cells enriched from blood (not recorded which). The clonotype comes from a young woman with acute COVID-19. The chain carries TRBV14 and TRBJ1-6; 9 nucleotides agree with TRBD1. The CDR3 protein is CASSPQGAGNSPLHF. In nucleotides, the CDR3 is TGTGCCAGCAGCCCACAGGGGGCCGGCAATTCACCCCTCCACTTT.